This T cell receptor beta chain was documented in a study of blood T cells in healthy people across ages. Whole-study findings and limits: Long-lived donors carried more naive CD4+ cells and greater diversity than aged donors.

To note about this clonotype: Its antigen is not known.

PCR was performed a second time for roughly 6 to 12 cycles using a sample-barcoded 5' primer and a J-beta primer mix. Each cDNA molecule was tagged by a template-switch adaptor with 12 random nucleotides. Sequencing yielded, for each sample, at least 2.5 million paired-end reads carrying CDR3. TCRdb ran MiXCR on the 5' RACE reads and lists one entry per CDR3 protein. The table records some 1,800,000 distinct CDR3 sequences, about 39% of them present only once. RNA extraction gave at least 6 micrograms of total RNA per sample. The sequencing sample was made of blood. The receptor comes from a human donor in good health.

CDR3 amino acids: CASTGSSSGLSYEQYF. Written as DNA, the CDR3 is TGTGCCAGCACCGGAAGCAGTAGCGGGTTATCCTACGAGCAGTACTTC. The V gene is TRBV3-1, the J gene TRBJ2-7; 7 bases are shared with TRBD2. Germline CDR1 reads LGHDT; CDR2 reads YNNKEL (reference sequence). Unmatched junction bases numbered 13, after V lost 7 bases and J lost 1 base. The CDR3 consists of 16 residues.